One and the same sample provided the 22 T cell receptor beta chains below, sequenced in a study of regulatory T cells in long-lasting Graves disease. Time point: newly diagnosed GD, antithyroid drugs for less than 3 months. PBMCs provided the RNA from which the TCR library was made. The authors built TCR beta libraries using iRepertoire HTBI primers and Arm-PCR of CDR3 regions. MiXCR was run by TCRdb on the multiplex PCR reads, yielding one entry per CDR3 protein. The data contain approximately 540,000 distinct CDR3 sequences, about 12% of them singletons. The same specimen was also included in a second study, on T cells in Graves' hyperthyroidism and ophthalmopathy.

Sequences were derived from peripheral blood mononuclear cells (PBMCs), sampled at new diagnosis, from a patient treated with antithyroid drugs. Receptors were obtained from a woman aged 25 to 39 with Graves disease.

This clonotype was seen many times. V usage is TRBV7-2 and J usage is TRBJ2-7; 8 nucleotides match TRBD1. The CDR3 is made up of 14 amino acids. CDR1 is SGHTA and CDR2 is FQGNSA in the germline V gene. V lost 5 bases, J lost 2 bases, and 5 bases stayed unmatched. This CDR3 is CASSPRQGPYEQYF. Here the CDR3 DNA reads TGTGCCAGCAGCCCCCGACAGGGGCCCTACGAGCAGTACTTC.

The sample holds many counts of this clonotype. This sequence joins TRBV5-1 and TRBJ2-3; D is uncertain. Germline V CDR1 and CDR2: SGHRS, YFSETQ. The V and J ends lost 4 bases and 3 bases respectively, with 12 bases between them. The length of the CDR3 is 14 residues. The CDR3 here is CASSLARVTDTQYF. Here the CDR3 DNA reads TGCGCCAGCAGCCTTGCCCGGGTGACAGATACGCAGTATTTT.

This clonotype appeared many times. This chain links TRBV24-1 with TRBJ2-5; D is unresolved. V shed 0 bases and J shed 5 bases, with 15 bases lying between them. Germline V lookup: CDR1 KGHDR, CDR2 SFDVKD. There are 16 residues in the CDR3. DNA of the CDR3: TGTGCCACCAGTGATTTGATTGGATTTGGTACGGAGACCCAGTACTTC. It specifies CATSDLIGFGTETQYF.

This clonotype was observed at least ten times. The chain links TRBV20-1 to TRBJ2-3; the D gene is possibly TRBD2 (5 bases). Trimming removed 7 bases from V and 2 bases from J, with 22 bases in between. This CDR3 is built from 16 residues. From germline, CDR1 is DFQATT and CDR2 SNEGSKA (reference sequence). CDR3 coding DNA: TGCAGTGTCCCGACTGGCGGAGGCGCCTACACAGATACGCAGTATTTT. This sequence encodes CSVPTGGGAYTDTQYF.

In its sample, this clonotype was seen many times. This chain uses TRBV7-2 with TRBJ2-7; 10 nucleotides line up with TRBD2. V dropped 5 bases and J dropped 4; count of bases not matched to a gene: 8. Germline V lookup: CDR1 SGHTA, CDR2 FQGNSA. This CDR3 comprises 15 residues. The CDR3 region has the DNA TGTGCCAGCAGCCACCGAGCGGGACTAGCGTACGAGCAGTACTTC. It yields the protein CASSHRAGLAYEQYF. Filled out from reference TRBV7-2 and TRBJ2-7, the complete variable domain reads GAGVSQSPSNKVTEKGKDVELRCDPISGHTALYWYRQSLGQGLEFLIYFQGNSAPDKSGLPSDRFSAERTGGSVSTLTIQRTQQEDSAVYLCASSHRAGLAYEQYFGPGTRLTVT.

This clonotype was counted at least ten times. The chain combines TRBV3-1 with TRBJ1-3; the D gene is possibly TRBD1 (6 bases). Germline V gives CDR1 LGHDT, CDR2 YNNKEL (reference sequence). V gave up 1 base and J gave up 1 base, with 23 bases separating them. The CDR3 is made up of 20 amino acids. The chain's CDR3 is CASSQATLKGGTSSGNTIYF. Here the CDR3 DNA reads TGTGCCAGCAGCCAAGCTACCCTCAAGGGGGGGACCTCATCTGGAAACACCATATATTTT.

There are many counts of this clonotype. The chain carries TRBV6-1 and TRBJ2-3, with D perhaps being TRBD1 or TRBD2 (5 bases each). CDR3 length: 14 residues. CDR1 and CDR2 from the germline V gene are MNHNS and SASEGT. V dropped 6 bases and J dropped 7 bases, with 17 bases sitting between them. The CDR3 spells CASRGVILGNTQYF. The CDR3 region has the DNA TGTGCCAGCAGGGGGGTGATCCTTGGAAATACGCAGTATTTT.

This clonotype was seen at least ten times. The V call is TRBV7-9, the J call TRBJ2-3; 11 bases agree with TRBD2. Germline V gene sequence: CDR1 SEHNR, CDR2 FQNEAQ (reference sequence). There are 21 residues in the CDR3. J gave up 1 base and V 5 bases, and 20 bases lay outside the gene matches. The chain's CDR3 is CASSGSGSLAGEFYGTDTQYF. CDR3 DNA sequence: TGTGCCAGCAGCGGATCCGGCTCACTAGCGGGAGAGTTTTACGGCACAGATACGCAGTATTTT.

The sample holds many counts of this clonotype. V usage is TRBV2 and J usage is TRBJ2-1; D might be TRBD1 or TRBD2, each matching 5 bases. The CDR3 has 14 amino acids. V lost 2 bases to trimming and J lost 7 bases, with 12 bases between them. In germline, CDR1 is SNHLY, CDR2 FYNNEI. CDR3 coding DNA: TGTGCCAGCAGTGAATTGAGGGACCAGAATGAGCAGTTCTTC. It is translated as CASSELRDQNEQFF.

This clonotype was seen repeatedly, ten times or more. This chain connects TRBV6-1 to TRBJ2-5; TRBD1 agrees at 11 bases. The germline V gene encodes CDR1 MNHNS and CDR2 SASEGT. The ends lost 3 bases at V and 5 bases at J; junction bases unmatched: 11. The CDR3 consists of 17 residues. CDR3 protein: CASSEGGTGGWGETQYF. CDR3 DNA sequence: TGTGCCAGCAGTGAGGGCGGGACAGGGGGTTGGGGGGAGACCCAGTACTTC.

This rearrangement joins TRBV2 to TRBJ1-5; D gene ambiguous. CDR3 size: 15 residues. Germline V gene sequence: CDR1 SNHLY, CDR2 FYNNEI. V was trimmed by 6 bases and J by 1 base, leaving 13 bases between them. DNA of the CDR3: TGTGCCAGCAGCTTAGGCCCCACGAGCAATCAGCCCCAGCATTTT. Translated, it gives CASSLGPTSNQPQHF.

The table lists this clonotype with a few counts. The gene calls are TRBV28 and TRBJ2-6, with TRBD1 identical over 11 bases. In germline, CDR1 is MDHEN, CDR2 SYDVKM. Trimming at V came to 1 base and at J to 2 bases, leaving 1 base not matched to a gene. This CDR3 has 17 amino acids. CDR3 sequence reads: CASSLLGQGAGANVLTF. DNA of the CDR3: TGTGCCAGCAGTTTATTGGGACAGGGGGCTGGGGCCAACGTCCTGACTTTC.

This chain links TRBV28 with TRBJ2-7, with D unclear. Germline V gene lookup returns CDR1 MDHEN and CDR2 SYDVKM. V shed 1 base and J shed 5 bases, with 9 bases lying between them. This CDR3 contains 13 residues. CDR3 coding DNA: TGTGCCAGCAGTTTATTGGTTTTTGACGAGCAGTACTTC. As protein: CASSLLVFDEQYF.

At least ten counts were recorded for this clonotype. V usage is TRBV7-2 and J usage is TRBJ2-7; D possibly corresponds to TRBD2 (5 bases). V lost 4 bases and J 4 bases, leaving 17 bases between the germline ends. The CDR3 has 15 amino acids. Germline V gene lookup returns CDR1 SGHTA and CDR2 FQGNSA. CDR3 protein: CASSSLLVTSYEQYF. The DNA of the CDR3 is TGTGCCAGCAGCTCGTTACTAGTGACCTCTTACGAGCAGTACTTC.

At least ten counts were recorded for this clonotype. The chain is built from TRBV14 and TRBJ1-1; a possible D gene is TRBD1 (6 bases). Germline values: CDR1 SGHDN, CDR2 FVKESK. This CDR3 region has 17 residues. V dropped 0 bases and J dropped 2 bases, with 16 bases sitting between them. CDR3: CASSQDWGRGVNTEAFF. The CDR3 region has the DNA TGTGCCAGCAGCCAAGATTGGGGGCGCGGGGTCAACACTGAAGCTTTCTTT.

The sample holds many counts of this clonotype. In nucleotides, the CDR3 is TGCGCCAGCAGCTTGCTGCGGGGTGAGCAGTTCTTC. The encoded protein is CASSLLRGEQFF. This sequence joins TRBV5-1 and TRBJ2-1; perhaps TRBD2 as D (6 bases). Between the trimmed V and J ends, which lost 1 base and 9 bases, there was a span of 8 bases. CDR1 SGHRS and CDR2 YFSETQ come from the germline V gene. The CDR3 extends over 12 amino acids.

About this clonotype itself: Relative to the germline gene, one junction end is altered; a read error may explain this. J is TRBJ2-7 and V is TRBV2, with D perhaps TRBD1 (6 bases). The CDR3 consists of 14 residues. CDR1 is SNHLY and CDR2 is FYNNEI in the germline V gene. The CDR3 coding sequence is TGTGCCAGCAGTGGACAGGACCTATCTACGAGATTCGGATTC. Its protein product is CASSGQDLSTRFGF.

This clonotype was seen repeatedly, ten times or more. V usage is TRBV28 and J usage is TRBJ2-3; the D gene is possibly TRBD2 (5 bases). CDR3 size: 15 residues. Germline loops: CDR1 MDHEN, CDR2 SYDVKM. V gave up 4 bases and J gave up 0 bases, with 11 bases separating them. The chain's CDR3 is CASSSIWESTDTQYF. As DNA, the CDR3 is TGTGCCAGCAGTTCAATCTGGGAGAGCACAGATACGCAGTATTTT.

The chain has TRBV7-7 and TRBJ2-5; D is tentatively TRBD1 or TRBD2 (5 bases each). CDR3 size: 12 residues. Germline CDR1 and CDR2: SSHAT and FNYEAQ (reference sequence). The V end lost 5 bases, the J end lost 7 bases, and 11 bases lay between the germline ends. Here the CDR3 reads CASSPGPGTQYF. The CDR3 nucleotides read TGTGCCAGCAGCCCGGGACCGGGGACCCAGTACTTC. Filled out from reference TRBV7-7 and TRBJ2-5, the complete variable domain reads GAGVSQSPRYKVTKRGQDVTLRCDPISSHATLYWYQQALGQGPEFLTYFNYEAQPDKSGLPSDRFSAERPEGSISTLTIQRTEQRDSAMYRCASSPGPGTQYFGPGTRLLVL.

This clonotype was counted ten times or more. This sequence joins TRBV30 and TRBJ1-5; D gene uncertain. This CDR3 spans 13 amino acids. CDR1 is GTSNPN, CDR2 SVGIG, per germline (reference sequence). Trimming took 1 base from V and 2 from J, leaving 6 bases between them. As DNA, the CDR3 is TGTGCCTGGAGTGGGGGAGGCAATCAGCCCCAGCATTTT. It encodes CAWSGGGNQPQHF. Full variable domain (remainder filled in from reference TRBV30 and TRBJ1-5): SQTIHQWPATLVQPVGSPLSLECTVEGTSNPNLYWYRQAAGRGLQLLFYSVGIGQISSEVPQNLSASRPQDRQFILSSKKLLLSDSGFYLCAWSGGGNQPQHFGDGTRLSIL.

In this sample, this clonotype turned up many times. This rearrangement joins TRBV11-2 to TRBJ2-4; TRBD1 matches 10 bases. Losses at the gene ends were 3 bases for V and 3 bases for J; bases not matched to a gene: 2. The CDR3 length is 15 residues. Germline assignment: CDR1 SGHAT and CDR2 FQNNGV. This CDR3 is CASSFGQGGKNIQYF. DNA for the CDR3: TGTGCCAGCAGCTTTGGACAGGGGGGCAAAAACATTCAGTACTTC.

In this sample, this clonotype turned up many times. The rearrangement uses TRBV15 and TRBJ1-1; tentative D call: TRBD1 (6 bases). Per the germline V gene, CDR1 is LNHNV and CDR2 is YYDKDF (reference sequence). The CDR3 length is 15 residues. V shed 1 base and J shed 3 bases, with 12 bases lying between them. CDR3 in amino acids: CATSRVRTEYTEAFF. The CDR3 DNA follows: TGTGCCACCAGCAGAGTTAGGACAGAGTACACTGAAGCTTTCTTT.